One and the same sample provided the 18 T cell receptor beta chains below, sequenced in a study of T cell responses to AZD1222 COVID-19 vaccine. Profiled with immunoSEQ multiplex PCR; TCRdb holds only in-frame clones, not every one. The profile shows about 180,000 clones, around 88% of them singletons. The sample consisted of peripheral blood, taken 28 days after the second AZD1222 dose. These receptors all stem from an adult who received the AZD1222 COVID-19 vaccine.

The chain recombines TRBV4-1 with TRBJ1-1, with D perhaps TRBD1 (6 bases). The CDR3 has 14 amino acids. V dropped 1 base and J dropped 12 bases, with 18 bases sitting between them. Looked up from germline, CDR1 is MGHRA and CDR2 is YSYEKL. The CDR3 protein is CASSQADGGTKSFF. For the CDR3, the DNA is TGCGCCAGCAGCCAAGCCGACGGGGGCACTAAGTCTTTCTTT.

CDR3 region: CASSVRGLGNSPLHF. CDR3 coding DNA: TGTGCCAGCAGCGTCAGGGGGCTGGGGAATTCACCCCTCCACTTT. V and J are TRBV5-8 and TRBJ1-6, with TRBD1 matching over 8 bases. The ends lost 4 bases at V and 7 bases at J; junction bases unmatched: 7. The CDR3 runs to 15 residues. The germline V gene has CDR1 SGHTS and CDR2 YDEGEE.

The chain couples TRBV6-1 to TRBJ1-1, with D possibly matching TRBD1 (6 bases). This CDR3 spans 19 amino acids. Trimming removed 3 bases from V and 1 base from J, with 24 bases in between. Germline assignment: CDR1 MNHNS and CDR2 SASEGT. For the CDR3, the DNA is TGTGCCAGCAGTGATCTCTATAATCAGCGGGGGGCGCGGAACACTGAAGCTTTCTTT. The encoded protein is CASSDLYNQRGARNTEAFF.

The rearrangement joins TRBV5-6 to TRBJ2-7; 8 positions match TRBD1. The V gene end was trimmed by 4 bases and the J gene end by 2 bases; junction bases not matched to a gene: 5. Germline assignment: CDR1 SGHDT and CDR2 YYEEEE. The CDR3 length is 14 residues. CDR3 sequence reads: CASSADRAAYEQYF. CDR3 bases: TGTGCCAGCAGCGCGGACAGGGCCGCCTACGAGCAGTACTTC.

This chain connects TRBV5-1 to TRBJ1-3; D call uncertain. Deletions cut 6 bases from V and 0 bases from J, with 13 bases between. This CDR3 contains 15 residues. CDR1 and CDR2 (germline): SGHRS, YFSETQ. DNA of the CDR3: TGCGCCAGCAATAGGGATGGAAGCTCTGGAAACACCATATATTTT. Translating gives CASNRDGSSGNTIYF.

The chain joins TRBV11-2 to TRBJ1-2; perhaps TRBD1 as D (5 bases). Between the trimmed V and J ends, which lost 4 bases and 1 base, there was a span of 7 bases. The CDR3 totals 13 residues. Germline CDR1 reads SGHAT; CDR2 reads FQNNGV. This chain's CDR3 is CASSSGINYGYTF. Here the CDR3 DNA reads TGTGCCAGCAGCTCAGGGATTAACTATGGCTACACCTTC.

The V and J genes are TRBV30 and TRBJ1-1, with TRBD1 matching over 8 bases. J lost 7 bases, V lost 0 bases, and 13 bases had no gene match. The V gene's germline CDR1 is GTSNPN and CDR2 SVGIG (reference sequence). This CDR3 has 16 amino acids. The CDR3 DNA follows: TGTGCCTGGAGTGTACGAGGGACAGGATCAGGGATTGAAGCTTTCTTT. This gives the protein CAWSVRGTGSGIEAFF.

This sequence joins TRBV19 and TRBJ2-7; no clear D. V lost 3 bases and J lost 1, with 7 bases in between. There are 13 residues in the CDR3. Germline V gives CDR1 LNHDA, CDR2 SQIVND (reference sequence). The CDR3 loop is CASSITNSYEQYF. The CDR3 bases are TGTGCCAGTAGTATCACAAATTCCTACGAGCAGTACTTC.

The CDR3 nucleotides are TGTGCCAGCAGGGCAGACAGGGGAAATGAAAAACTGTTTTTT. This codes for CASRADRGNEKLFF. The chain uses TRBV2 and TRBJ1-4; TRBD1 matches at 8 bases. Per the germline V gene, CDR1 is SNHLY and CDR2 is FYNNEI. With V trimmed by 6 bases and J by 5 bases, 5 bases remained unmatched. The CDR3 is 14 residues long.

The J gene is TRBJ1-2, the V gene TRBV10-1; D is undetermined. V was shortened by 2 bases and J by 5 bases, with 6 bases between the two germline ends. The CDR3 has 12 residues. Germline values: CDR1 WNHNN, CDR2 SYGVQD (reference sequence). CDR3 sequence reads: CASSERSYGYTF. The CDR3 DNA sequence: TGCGCCAGCAGTGAGCGTTCTTATGGCTACACCTTC.

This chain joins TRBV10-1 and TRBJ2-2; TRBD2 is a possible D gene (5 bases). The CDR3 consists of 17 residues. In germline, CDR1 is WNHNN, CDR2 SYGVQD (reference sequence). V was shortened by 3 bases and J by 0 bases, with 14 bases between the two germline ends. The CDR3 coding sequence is TGCGCCAGCAGTGATTTTGGGATAGCGACGAACACCGGGGAGCTGTTTTTT. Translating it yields CASSDFGIATNTGELFF.

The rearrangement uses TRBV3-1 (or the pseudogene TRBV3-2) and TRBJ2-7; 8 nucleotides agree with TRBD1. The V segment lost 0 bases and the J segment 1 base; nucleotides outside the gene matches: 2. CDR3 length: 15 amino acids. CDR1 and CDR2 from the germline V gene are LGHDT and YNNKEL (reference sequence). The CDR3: CASSQEYRGSYEQYF. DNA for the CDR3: TGTGCCAGCAGCCAAGAATACAGGGGGTCCTACGAGCAGTACTTC.

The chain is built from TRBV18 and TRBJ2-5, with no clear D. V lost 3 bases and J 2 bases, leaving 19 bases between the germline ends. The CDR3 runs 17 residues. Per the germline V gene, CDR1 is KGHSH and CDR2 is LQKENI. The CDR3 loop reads CASSPLQRTALQETQYF. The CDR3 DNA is TGTGCCAGCTCACCTTTACAAAGGACGGCGCTACAAGAGACCCAGTACTTC. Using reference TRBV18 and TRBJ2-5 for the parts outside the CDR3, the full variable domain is NAGVMQNPRHLVRRRGQEARLRCSPMKGHSHVYWYRQLPEEGLKFMVYLQKENIIDESGMPKERFSAEFPKEGPSILRIQQVVRGDSAAYFCASSPLQRTALQETQYFGPGTRLLVL.

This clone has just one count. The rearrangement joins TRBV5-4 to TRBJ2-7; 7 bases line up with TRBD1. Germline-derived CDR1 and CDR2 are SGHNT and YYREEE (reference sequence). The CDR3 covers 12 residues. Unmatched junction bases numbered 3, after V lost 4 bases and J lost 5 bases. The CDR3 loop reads CASSVDRDEQYF. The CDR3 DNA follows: TGTGCCAGCAGCGTTGACAGGGACGAGCAGTACTTC.

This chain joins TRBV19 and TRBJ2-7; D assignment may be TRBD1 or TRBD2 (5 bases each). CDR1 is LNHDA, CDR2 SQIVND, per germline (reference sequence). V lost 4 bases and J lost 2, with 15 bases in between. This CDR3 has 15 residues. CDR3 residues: CASSTIRDGTYEQYF. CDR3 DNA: TGTGCCAGTAGTACGATCCGGGACGGAACCTACGAGCAGTACTTC.

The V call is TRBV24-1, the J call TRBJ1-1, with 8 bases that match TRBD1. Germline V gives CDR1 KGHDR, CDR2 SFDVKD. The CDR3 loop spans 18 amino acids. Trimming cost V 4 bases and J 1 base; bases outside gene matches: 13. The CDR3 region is CATSEGQENRQRNTEAFF. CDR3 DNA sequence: TGTGCCACCAGTGAGGGACAGGAAAACCGGCAAAGGAACACTGAAGCTTTCTTT.

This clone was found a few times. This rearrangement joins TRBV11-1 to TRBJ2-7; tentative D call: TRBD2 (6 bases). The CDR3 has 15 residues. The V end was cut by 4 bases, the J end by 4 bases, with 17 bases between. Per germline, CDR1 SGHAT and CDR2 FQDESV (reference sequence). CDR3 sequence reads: CASSSSGDAGYEQYF. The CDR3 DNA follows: TGTGCCAGCAGCTCGAGCGGCGACGCGGGGTACGAGCAGTACTTC.

The CDR3 loop is CASSLDPPKLFF. The CDR3, as DNA: TGTGCCAGCAGTCTCGATCCCCCCAAACTGTTTTTT. V usage is TRBV28 and J usage is TRBJ1-4; no clear D gene. V lost 5 bases and J lost 11, with 12 bases in between. The CDR3 has 12 amino acids. The germline CDR1 and CDR2 sequences are MDHEN and SYDVKM.